This T cell receptor beta chain was recovered during a study of cytomegalovirus exposure and HLA in healthy donors. 13 Jbeta primers and 60 Vbeta primers were used for the PCR. Profiling relied on immunoSEQ multiplex PCR, and the TCRdb table lists in-frame clones only, not all of them. The table lists approximately 190,000 clones, approximately 82% of them singletons, with around 2% in the top ten. The study, taken as a whole, reports: Sequencing depth roughly uniform across donors was assumed in presence/absence analyses.

Donors showed nominal health when sampled, although they likely had unrecorded immune exposures. On this clone itself: What it binds is not known.

The CDR3 is 15 amino acids. The germline gives CDR1 SGHRS, CDR2 YFSETQ. J lost 2 bases, V lost 0 bases, and 5 bases had no gene match. Input material: PBMCs. This chain uses TRBV5-1 with TRBJ2-7; 7 bases match TRBD2. The source is a woman younger than 35 in good health and CMV-seropositive. The CDR3 protein is CASSLGGGAPYEQYF. The DNA for the CDR3 is TGCGCCAGCAGCTTGGGGGGAGGGGCACCCTACGAGCAGTACTTC. The full variable domain, rest sourced from reference TRBV5-1 and TRBJ2-7, is KAGVTQTPRYLIKTRGQQVTLSCSPISGHRSVSWYQQTPGQGLQFLFEYFSETQRNKGNFPGRFSGRQFSNSRSEMNVSTLELGDSALYLCASSLGGGAPYEQYFGPGTRLTVT.